This T cell receptor beta chain was identified during a study of cytomegalovirus exposure and HLA in healthy donors. The wider study: The study placed over 65% of its 350 to 450 genotyped donors in the Caucasian-associated ancestry cluster.

This clone was observed a few times. 13 Jbeta primers and 60 Vbeta primers were used for the PCR. Produced via immunoSEQ multiplex PCR; TCRdb's table is partial and in-frame only. The table includes 70,000 to 95,000 clones, approximately 80% detected once. The length of the CDR3 is 15 residues. The ends lost 4 bases at V and 5 bases at J; junction bases unmatched: 3. CDR1 is LGHNA and CDR2 is YSLEER in the germline V gene. This TCR came from a man aged 25-45 years in good health and CMV-seropositive. This chain connects TRBV4-3 to TRBJ2-2; 11 bases are a match to TRBD2. Specimen: PBMCs. The CDR3 sequence: CASSPGLAETGELFF. Here the CDR3 DNA reads TGCGCCAGCAGCCCGGGACTAGCGGAAACCGGGGAGCTGTTTTTT.